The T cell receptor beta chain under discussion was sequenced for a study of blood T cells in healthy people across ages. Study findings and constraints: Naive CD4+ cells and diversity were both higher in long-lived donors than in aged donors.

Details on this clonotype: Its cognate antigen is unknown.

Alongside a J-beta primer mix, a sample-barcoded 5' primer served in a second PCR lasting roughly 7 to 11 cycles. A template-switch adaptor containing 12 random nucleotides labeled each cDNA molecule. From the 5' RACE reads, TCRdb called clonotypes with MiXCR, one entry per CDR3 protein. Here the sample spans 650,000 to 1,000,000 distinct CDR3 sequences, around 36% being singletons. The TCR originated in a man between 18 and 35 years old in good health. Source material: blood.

CDR3 loop: CASSLSSGRGADTQYF. Here the CDR3 DNA reads TGTGCCAGCAGTTTATCCTCGGGTAGAGGGGCAGATACGCAGTATTTT. The rearrangement joins TRBV12-3 or TRBV12-4 to TRBJ2-3; D is possibly TRBD1 or TRBD2 (5 bases each). The CDR3 extends over 16 amino acids. The germline V and J ends were trimmed by 2 bases and 4 bases, with 16 bases remaining between them.